Following are 30 T cell receptor beta chains from one sample sequenced in a study of low-dose radiotherapy and immunotherapy resistance in tumors. Both TCRalpha and TCRbeta chains were reverse transcribed with V-gene-specific primers. TCRs were put through 20 to 25 PCR cycles of amplification with Phusion. A constant-region primer and the V-primer adapter served as the primer pair. TCRdb analysed the reads with MiXCR anew, one entry per CDR3 protein. The sample lists tens of thousands of distinct CDR3 sequences, 9.4% occurring once. As for time point: before trial treatment. The material sequenced was PBMCs, taken before treatment. The receptor source for this set is a male donor with prostate cancer.

This clonotype was observed at least ten times. This CDR3 reads CAISEPGLAGNEQFF. The CDR3 DNA follows: TGTGCCATCAGTGAGCCCGGACTAGCGGGCAATGAGCAGTTCTTC. The V call is TRBV10-3, the J call TRBJ2-1; TRBD2 matches at 11 bases. The germline V gene encodes CDR1 ENHRY and CDR2 SYGVKD. With 2 bases clipped from V and 6 bases from J, the junction kept 3 bases outside the gene matches. There are 15 residues in the CDR3.

In this sample, this clonotype turned up many times. The chain is built from TRBV10-2 and TRBJ2-7, with a possible D match to TRBD1 (5 bases). CDR3 length: 13 amino acids. V lost 2 bases and J lost 7, with 12 bases in between. Per germline, CDR1 WSHSY and CDR2 SAAADI. CDR3 sequence: CASSEKRGAEQYF. As DNA, the CDR3 is TGCGCCAGCAGTGAGAAAAGGGGTGCAGAGCAGTACTTC.

This clonotype was detected a few times. V gene TRBV12-3 or TRBV12-4 combines with J gene TRBJ2-5; possible D gene TRBD1, 5 bases. The CDR3 runs to 14 residues. V was cut by 8 bases and J by 4 bases, with 17 bases left in between. This CDR3 reads CASAPFLGVETQYF. The CDR3 nucleotides read TGTGCCAGCGCCCCTTTTTTAGGGGTAGAGACCCAGTACTTC.

This clonotype is labeled medium-sized (0.01 to 0.1%). This chain connects TRBV7-2 to TRBJ2-1, with 11 bases fitting TRBD2. The J segment lost 4 bases and the V segment lost 5 bases, leaving 4 bases of the junction unmatched. In germline, CDR1 is SGHTA, CDR2 FQGNSA. The CDR3 spans 15 residues. The CDR3 sequence is CASSTTSGTYNEQFF. The CDR3 region has the DNA TGTGCCAGCAGCACGACTAGCGGGACTTACAATGAGCAGTTCTTC.

This clonotype showed up many times. This sequence joins TRBV21-1 and TRBJ2-3; the table's D call TRBD2 went unverified against the DNA. TRBV21-1 is a listed pseudogene. CDR3 length equals 18 residues. CDR3 sequence: CASSKSPGVAGLPDTQYF. The CDR3 DNA sequence: TGTGCCAGCAGCAAATCCCCCGGGGTAGCGGGACTTCCAGATACGCAGTATTTT.

This clonotype was counted a few times. This chain links TRBV9 with TRBJ2-3; perhaps TRBD1 as D (5 bases). Germline CDR1 is SGDLS and CDR2 is YYNGEE. The CDR3 has 13 amino acids. V dropped 3 bases and J dropped 11 bases, with 16 bases sitting between them. CDR3 sequence reads: CASSEDILMEQYF. In DNA form, the CDR3 reads TGTGCCAGCAGCGAGGACATTCTGATGGAGCAGTATTTT.

This clonotype was detected ten times or more. The rearrangement uses TRBV2 and TRBJ1-1, with a weak D call TRBD1 (5 bases). This CDR3 comprises 14 residues. Trimming removed 2 bases at V and 3 bases at J, with 10 bases between. Per the germline V gene, CDR1 is SNHLY and CDR2 is FYNNEI. The DNA of the CDR3 is TGTGCCAGCAGTGAACTGGGGGGATACACTGAAGCTTTCTTT. Translated, it gives CASSELGGYTEAFF.

This clonotype was counted ten times or more. The DNA of the CDR3 is TGTGCCAGCAGCCAAGAAACACGAAGGGATGGCTACACCTTC. It translates to CASSQETRRDGYTF. This chain connects TRBV4-2 to TRBJ1-2; the D is unclear. V lost 0 bases and J lost 6, with 11 bases in between. The CDR3 has 14 amino acids. Germline lookup yields CDR1 LGHNA and CDR2 YNFKEQ.

This clonotype was observed many times. One base away lies a much larger clone, so this may be a sequencing read error. The rearrangement links TRBV18 to TRBJ2-4, with 7 bases fitting TRBD1. V shed 10 bases and J 5 bases; nucleotides not matched to a gene: 8. Germline V lookup: CDR1 KGHSH, CDR2 LQKENI. This CDR3 spans 13 amino acids. This chain's CDR3 is CAITQGRQNIQYF. CDR3 coding DNA: TGTGCCATTACACAGGGGCGTCAAAACATTCAGTACTTC.

This clonotype has at least ten counts. The chain employs TRBV12-3 or TRBV12-4 and TRBJ2-2, with no clear D. This CDR3 region has 12 residues. The germline V and J ends were trimmed by 6 bases and 7 bases, with 9 bases remaining between them. CDR3 DNA sequence: TGTGCCAGCAGCGAAATCGGCGGGGAGCTGTTTTTT. It yields the protein CASSEIGGELFF.

At least ten counts were recorded for this clonotype. The rearrangement joins TRBV5-1 to TRBJ1-5; 7 bases map to TRBD1. Germline V gene sequence: CDR1 SGHRS, CDR2 YFSETQ. The CDR3 length is 14 residues. Trimming removed 3 bases from V and 4 bases from J; junction bases left unmatched: 4. This chain's CDR3 is CASSSGTANQPQHF. DNA for the CDR3: TGCGCCAGCAGCTCAGGGACAGCTAATCAGCCCCAGCATTTT.

In this sample, this clonotype turned up many times. This chain uses TRBV28 with TRBJ2-6; no firm D call. V shed 8 bases and J shed 0 bases, with 5 bases lying between them. The CDR3 loop spans 13 amino acids. Germline CDR1 and CDR2: MDHEN and SYDVKM. The CDR3 protein is CASENSGANVLTF. In DNA, the CDR3 is TGTGCCAGCGAAAACTCTGGGGCCAACGTCCTGACTTTC.

This clonotype was detected many times. The J gene is TRBJ1-1, the V gene TRBV11-2; D not certain. The CDR3 totals 14 residues. Germline values: CDR1 SGHAT, CDR2 FQNNGV. Deletions cut 3 bases from V and 2 bases from J, with 10 bases between. In DNA, the CDR3 is TGTGCCAGCAGCTTTCAAAAAGGAAACACTGAAGCTTTCTTT. Its protein is CASSFQKGNTEAFF.

This clonotype has a count of ten or more. This sequence joins TRBV5-1 and TRBJ2-1, with 11 bases aligning to TRBD2. The CDR3 has 16 residues. Germline CDR1 and CDR2: SGHRS and YFSETQ. V shed 1 base, J shed 10 bases, and the junction held 10 bases outside the gene matches. CDR3 coding DNA: TGCGCCAGCAGCTTGTCCATAGCGGGAGGGTCGCGGGAGCAGTTCTTC. Its protein is CASSLSIAGGSREQFF.

This clonotype was seen many times. The chain uses TRBV15 and TRBJ2-1; D ambiguous. The germline V and J ends were trimmed by 0 bases and 7 bases, with 7 bases remaining between them. From germline, CDR1 is LNHNV and CDR2 YYDKDF (reference sequence). This CDR3 is built from 13 residues. CDR3 residues: CATSRDTNNEQFF. In DNA form, the CDR3 reads TGTGCCACCAGCAGAGATACGAATAATGAGCAGTTCTTC.

This chain joins TRBV27 and TRBJ2-5; 9 nucleotides align to TRBD2. Unmatched junction bases numbered 9, after V lost 5 bases and J lost 5 bases. CDR1 is MNHEY, CDR2 SMNVEV, per germline (reference sequence). The CDR3 is made up of 15 amino acids. CDR3 sequence reads: CASSIAGARQETQYF. CDR3 nucleotides: TGTGCCAGCAGTATAGCGGGAGCAAGGCAGGAGACCCAGTACTTC.

This clonotype occurred many times. The V gene is TRBV29-1, the J gene TRBJ2-1, with a possible D match to TRBD2 (6 bases). The CDR3 spans 14 residues. V was cut by 3 bases and J by 8 bases, with 17 bases left in between. Germline-derived CDR1 and CDR2 are SQVTM and ANQGSEA. This CDR3 reads CSVEKGLLAYEQFF. In nucleotides, the CDR3 is TGCAGCGTTGAGAAAGGACTACTCGCTTATGAGCAGTTCTTC.

This clonotype was detected many times. V is TRBV4-2 and J is TRBJ2-7; 8 bases line up with TRBD2. V shed 3 bases and J 0 bases; nucleotides not matched to a gene: 1. CDR3 length: 14 residues. Germline V gene data show CDR1 as LGHNA and CDR2 as YNFKEQ. This chain's CDR3 is CASSQSGSSYEQYF. The CDR3 DNA follows: TGTGCCAGCAGCCAGAGCGGGAGCTCCTACGAGCAGTACTTC.

This clonotype appeared a few times. The rearrangement uses TRBV2 and TRBJ2-7; 9 bases are a match to TRBD1. Per the germline V gene, CDR1 is SNHLY and CDR2 is FYNNEI. The CDR3 spans 13 residues. V dropped 8 bases and J dropped 6; count of bases not matched to a gene: 8. The CDR3 region is CASLRDRVAEQYF. As DNA, the CDR3 is TGTGCCAGCCTCCGGGACAGGGTCGCCGAGCAGTACTTC.

The rearrangement uses TRBV2 and TRBJ2-1; 8 bases are shared with TRBD2. Germline CDR1 is SNHLY and CDR2 is FYNNEI. V trimming: 1 base; J trimming: 9 bases; junction bases outside the gene matches: 5. The CDR3 sequence is 14 residues long. The DNA of the CDR3 is TGTGCCAGCAGTGAAGGTTTGGCGGGGGGTGAGCAGTTCTTC. Encoded protein: CASSEGLAGGEQFF.

Many counts were recorded for this clonotype. This sequence joins TRBV5-1 and TRBJ1-1; no definite D call. The CDR3 contains 13 residues. Germline V gene lookup returns CDR1 SGHRS and CDR2 YFSETQ. V was shortened by 0 bases and J by 1 base, with 4 bases between the two germline ends. The DNA of the CDR3 is TGCGCCAGCAGCTTGGCCGAGAACACTGAAGCTTTCTTT. Amino acid sequence: CASSLAENTEAFF.

This clonotype was seen at least ten times. V is TRBV2 and J is TRBJ1-2; D gene unclear. Germline V gives CDR1 SNHLY, CDR2 FYNNEI. Trimming left V 1 base short and J 6 bases short, with 15 bases between. The CDR3 covers 15 residues. The CDR3 is CASSEVIGSRDGYTF. Written as DNA, the CDR3 is TGTGCCAGCAGTGAAGTGATTGGTTCTCGAGATGGCTACACCTTC.

This clonotype was detected many times. This chain links TRBV5-1 with TRBJ2-6; D uncertain. Between the trimmed V and J ends, which lost 4 bases and 2 bases, there was a span of 10 bases. Per the germline V gene, CDR1 is SGHRS and CDR2 is YFSETQ. The CDR3 is 15 residues long. Here the CDR3 DNA reads TGCGCCAGCAGCCCTGATGGGGCTGGGGCCAACGTCCTGACTTTC. This sequence encodes CASSPDGAGANVLTF.

This clonotype was observed a few times. The chain uses TRBV6-6 and TRBJ1-2, with TRBD1 matching over 7 bases. The J segment lost 5 bases and the V segment lost 5 bases, leaving 8 bases of the junction unmatched. This CDR3 contains 14 residues. Germline-derived CDR1 and CDR2 are MNHNY and SVGAGI (reference sequence). The CDR3 DNA sequence: TGTGCCAGCAGTCTCCGACAGGGACCGTATGGCTACACCTTC. Translating gives CASSLRQGPYGYTF.

This clonotype was detected ten times or more. The chain recombines TRBV24-1 with TRBJ2-1, with TRBD2 as a possible D gene (6 bases). V was cut by 1 base and J by 0 bases, with 9 bases left in between. Germline CDR1 is KGHDR and CDR2 is SFDVKD. The CDR3 sequence is 16 residues long. CDR3 residues: CATSDFAGSSYNEQFF. For the CDR3, the DNA is TGTGCCACCAGTGATTTCGCGGGATCCTCCTACAATGAGCAGTTCTTC.

This clonotype was counted only a few times. The chain uses TRBV6-5 and TRBJ2-3; D uncertain. The V end lost 0 bases, the J end lost 0 bases, and 10 bases lay between the germline ends. CDR3 length equals 16 residues. Germline V gene data show CDR1 as MNHEY and CDR2 as SVGAGI. CDR3 sequence: CASSYSTGPSTDTQYF. The DNA for the CDR3 is TGTGCCAGCAGTTACTCGACCGGACCTAGCACAGATACGCAGTATTTT.

The chain couples TRBV28 to TRBJ2-7; D is ambiguous. The germline CDR1 and CDR2 sequences are MDHEN and SYDVKM. The CDR3 loop spans 11 amino acids. Trimming cost V 7 bases and J 3 bases, with 7 bases left between them. CDR3: CASKALYEQYF. CDR3 DNA: TGTGCCAGCAAGGCCCTCTACGAGCAGTACTTC.

To note about this clonotype: The likely explanation is a read error, given a far larger clone one base away. The chain links TRBV10-2 to TRBJ2-4; 9 bases fit TRBD1. The CDR3 consists of 12 residues. With V trimmed by 7 bases and J by 13 bases, 8 bases remained unmatched. Germline V gives CDR1 WSHSY, CDR2 SAAADI. CDR3 sequence: CASTRQGGEQYF. The CDR3 DNA reads as TGCGCCAGCACCCGACAGGGGGGTGAGCAGTACTTC.

This clonotype appeared many times. The V gene is TRBV5-1, the J gene TRBJ2-3; the match to TRBD2 covers 9 bases. After removal of 3 bases from V and 0 bases from J, the junction contained 5 bases not matched to a gene. This CDR3 has 16 amino acids. Germline CDR1 SGHRS, CDR2 YFSETQ. The CDR3 loop is CASSSNSGSSTDTQYF. The CDR3 DNA is TGCGCCAGCAGCTCCAATAGCGGGAGTAGCACAGATACGCAGTATTTT.

Notes on this clonotype: This CDR3 fails to terminate in the conserved phenylalanine or tryptophan, so it likely reflects a read error. The chain combines TRBV5-1 with TRBJ1-2, with unresolved D. CDR1 and CDR2 (germline): SGHRS, YFSETQ. V lost 3 bases and J 7 bases, leaving 16 bases between the germline ends. CDR3 length equals 14 residues. CDR3 amino acids: CASSSGLSEGGYTS. The CDR3 region has the DNA TGCGCCAGCAGCTCCGGGCTCTCAGAGGGTGGCTACACCTCC.